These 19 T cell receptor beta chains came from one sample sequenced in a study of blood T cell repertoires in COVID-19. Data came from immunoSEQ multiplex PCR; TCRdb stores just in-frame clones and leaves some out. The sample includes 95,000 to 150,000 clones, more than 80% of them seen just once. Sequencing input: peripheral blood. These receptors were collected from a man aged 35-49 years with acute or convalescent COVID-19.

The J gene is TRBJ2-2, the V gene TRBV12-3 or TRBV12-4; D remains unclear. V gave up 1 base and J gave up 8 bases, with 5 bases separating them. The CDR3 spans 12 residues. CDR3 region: CASSLGLGELFF. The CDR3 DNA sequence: TGTGCCAGCAGTTTAGGTCTAGGGGAGCTGTTTTTT.

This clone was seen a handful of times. The CDR3 spells CASSPADNPAFF. CDR3 DNA: TGTGCCAGTAGTCCCGCAGACAACCCGGCCTTCTTT. The rearrangement uses TRBV19 and TRBJ1-1; D not resolved. Trimming took off 5 bases at V and 14 bases at J, with 18 bases between the two ends. Germline lookup yields CDR1 LNHDA and CDR2 SQIVND (reference sequence). The CDR3 is made up of 12 amino acids.

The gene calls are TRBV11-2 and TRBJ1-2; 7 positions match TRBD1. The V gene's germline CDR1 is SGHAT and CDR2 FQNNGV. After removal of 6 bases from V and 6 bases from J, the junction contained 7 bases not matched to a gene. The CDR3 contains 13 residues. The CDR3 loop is CASSRDSPNGYTF. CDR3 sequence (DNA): TGTGCCAGCAGTCGGGACAGTCCAAATGGCTACACCTTC.

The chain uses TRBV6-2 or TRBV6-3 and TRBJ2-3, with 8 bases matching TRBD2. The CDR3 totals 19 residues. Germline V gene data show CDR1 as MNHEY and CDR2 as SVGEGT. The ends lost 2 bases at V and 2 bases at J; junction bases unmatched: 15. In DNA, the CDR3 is TGTGCCAGCAGTTACGCCCGAGGGACACTAGCGGTGTACACAGATACGCAGTATTTT. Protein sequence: CASSYARGTLAVYTDTQYF.

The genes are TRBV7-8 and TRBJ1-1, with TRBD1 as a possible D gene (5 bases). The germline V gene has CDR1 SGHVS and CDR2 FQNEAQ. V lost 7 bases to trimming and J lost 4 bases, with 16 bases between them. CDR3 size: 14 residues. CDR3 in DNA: TGTGCCAGCACCCCTACTGACAGAATCACTGAAGCTTTCTTT. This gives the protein CASTPTDRITEAFF. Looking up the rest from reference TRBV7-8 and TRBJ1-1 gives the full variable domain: GAGVSQSPRYKVAKRGQDVALRCDPISGHVSLFWYQQALGQGPEFLTYFQNEAQLDKSGLPSDRFFAERPEGSVSTLKIQRTQQEDSAVYLCASTPTDRITEAFFGQGTRLTVV.

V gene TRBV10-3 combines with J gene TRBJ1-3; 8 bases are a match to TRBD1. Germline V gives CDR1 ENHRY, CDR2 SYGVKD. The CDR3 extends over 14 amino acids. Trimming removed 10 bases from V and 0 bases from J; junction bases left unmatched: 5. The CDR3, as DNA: TGTGCCACGAAAGGACAGGGCTCTGGAAACACCATATATTTT. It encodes CATKGQGSGNTIYF.

In DNA, the CDR3 is TGTGCCTGGACGCCGGGACTAGCGGGGACAGATACGCAGTATTTT. The encoded protein is CAWTPGLAGTDTQYF. The J gene is TRBJ2-3, the V gene TRBV30, with 13 bases fitting TRBD2. The CDR3 extends over 15 amino acids. V was pared by 4 bases and J by 3 bases, with 4 bases of the junction left unmatched. The germline V gene has CDR1 GTSNPN and CDR2 SVGIG (reference sequence).

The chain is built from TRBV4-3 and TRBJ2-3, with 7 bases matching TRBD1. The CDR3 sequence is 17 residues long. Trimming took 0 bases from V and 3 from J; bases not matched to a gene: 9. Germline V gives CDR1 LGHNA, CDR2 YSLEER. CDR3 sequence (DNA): TGCGCCAGCAGCCAAGATTTTGCCAGGGGGACAACAGATACGCAGTATTTT. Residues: CASSQDFARGTTDTQYF.

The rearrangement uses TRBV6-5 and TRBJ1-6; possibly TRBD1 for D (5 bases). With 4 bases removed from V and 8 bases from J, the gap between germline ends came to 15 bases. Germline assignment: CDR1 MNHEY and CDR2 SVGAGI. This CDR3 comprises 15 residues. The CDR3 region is CASSSRGTGDSPLHF. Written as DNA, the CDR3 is TGTGCCAGCAGTTCCCGGGGGACTGGGGATTCACCCCTCCACTTT.

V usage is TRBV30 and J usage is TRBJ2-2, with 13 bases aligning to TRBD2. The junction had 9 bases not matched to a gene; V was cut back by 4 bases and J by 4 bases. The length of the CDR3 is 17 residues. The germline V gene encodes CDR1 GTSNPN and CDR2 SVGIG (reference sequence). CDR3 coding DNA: TGTGCCTGGATCAGATGGGGACTAGCGGGACTCACCGGGGAGCTGTTTTTT. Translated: CAWIRWGLAGLTGELFF. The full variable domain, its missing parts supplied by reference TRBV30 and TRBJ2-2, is SQTIHQWPATLVQPVGSPLSLECTVEGTSNPNLYWYRQAAGRGLQLLFYSVGIGQISSEVPQNLSASRPQDRQFILSSKKLLLSDSGFYLCAWIRWGLAGLTGELFFGEGSRLTVL.

This CDR3 reads CSAGRSGNTIYF. The CDR3 DNA sequence: TGCAGCGCAGGCCGCTCTGGAAACACCATATATTTT. This rearrangement joins TRBV29-1 to TRBJ1-3; D not resolved. CDR1 and CDR2 (germline): SQVTM, ANQGSEA. Trimming took off 7 bases at V and 0 bases at J, with 7 bases between the two ends. This CDR3 is 12 amino acids long.

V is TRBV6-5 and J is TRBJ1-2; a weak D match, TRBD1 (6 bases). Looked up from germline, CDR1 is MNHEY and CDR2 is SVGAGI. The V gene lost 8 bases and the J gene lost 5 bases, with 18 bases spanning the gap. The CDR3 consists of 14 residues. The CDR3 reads CASEGGLDWYGYTF. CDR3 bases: TGTGCCAGCGAGGGGGGGCTAGATTGGTATGGCTACACCTTC.

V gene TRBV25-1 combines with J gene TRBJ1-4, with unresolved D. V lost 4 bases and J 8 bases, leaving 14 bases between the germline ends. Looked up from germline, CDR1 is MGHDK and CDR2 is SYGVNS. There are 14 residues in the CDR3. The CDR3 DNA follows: TGTGCCAGCAGTGTCGCCGTCGGTTTCGAAAAACTGTTTTTT. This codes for CASSVAVGFEKLFF.

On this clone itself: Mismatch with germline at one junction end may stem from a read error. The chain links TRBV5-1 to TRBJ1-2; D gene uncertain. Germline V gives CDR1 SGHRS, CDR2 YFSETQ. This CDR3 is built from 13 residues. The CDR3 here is CASSLGTNYGYAF. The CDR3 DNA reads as TGCGCCAGCAGCTTGGGCACTAACTATGGCTACGCCTTC.

In DNA form, the CDR3 reads TGTGCCAGTAGTATTGGAGGGCCGGACTCTGGAAACACCATATATTTT. Its translation is CASSIGGPDSGNTIYF. The chain employs TRBV19 and TRBJ1-3, with no clear D. Looked up from germline, CDR1 is LNHDA and CDR2 is SQIVND (reference sequence). V dropped 3 bases and J dropped 0 bases, with 12 bases sitting between them. This CDR3 spans 16 amino acids.

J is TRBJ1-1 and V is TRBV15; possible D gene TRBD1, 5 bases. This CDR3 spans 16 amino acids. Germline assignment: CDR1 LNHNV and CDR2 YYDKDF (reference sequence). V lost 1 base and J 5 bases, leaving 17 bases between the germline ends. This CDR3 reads CATSRAVGLAKTEAFF. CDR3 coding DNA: TGTGCCACCAGCAGAGCCGTGGGGCTGGCTAAGACTGAAGCTTTCTTT.

CDR3 bases: TGTGCCAGCAGTGAATTGAGTAGCAATCAGCCCCAGCATTTT. It translates to CASSELSSNQPQHF. This sequence joins TRBV6-1 and TRBJ1-5; unclear D gene. This CDR3 spans 14 amino acids. Germline-derived CDR1 and CDR2 are MNHNS and SASEGT. Trimming left V 2 bases short and J 0 bases short, with 5 bases between.

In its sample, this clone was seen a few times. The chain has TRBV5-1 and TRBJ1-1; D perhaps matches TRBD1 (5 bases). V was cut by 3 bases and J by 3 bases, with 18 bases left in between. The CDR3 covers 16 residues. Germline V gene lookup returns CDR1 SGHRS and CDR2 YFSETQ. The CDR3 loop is CASSYTQARRDTEAFF. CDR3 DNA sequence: TGCGCCAGCAGCTATACACAGGCTAGACGGGACACTGAAGCTTTCTTT.

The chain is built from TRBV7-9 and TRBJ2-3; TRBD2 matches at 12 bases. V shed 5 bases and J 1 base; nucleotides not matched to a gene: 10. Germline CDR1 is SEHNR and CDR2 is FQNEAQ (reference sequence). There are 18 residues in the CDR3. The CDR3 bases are TGTGCCAGCAGCGCCGGACTAGCGGGAACCAGAGGCACAGATACGCAGTATTTT. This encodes CASSAGLAGTRGTDTQYF. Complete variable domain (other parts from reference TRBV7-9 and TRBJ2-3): DTGVSQNPRHKITKRGQNVTFRCDPISEHNRLYWYRQTLGQGPEFLTYFQNEAQLEKSRLLSDRFSAERPKGSFSTLEIQRTEQGDSAMYLCASSAGLAGTRGTDTQYFGPGTRLTVL.